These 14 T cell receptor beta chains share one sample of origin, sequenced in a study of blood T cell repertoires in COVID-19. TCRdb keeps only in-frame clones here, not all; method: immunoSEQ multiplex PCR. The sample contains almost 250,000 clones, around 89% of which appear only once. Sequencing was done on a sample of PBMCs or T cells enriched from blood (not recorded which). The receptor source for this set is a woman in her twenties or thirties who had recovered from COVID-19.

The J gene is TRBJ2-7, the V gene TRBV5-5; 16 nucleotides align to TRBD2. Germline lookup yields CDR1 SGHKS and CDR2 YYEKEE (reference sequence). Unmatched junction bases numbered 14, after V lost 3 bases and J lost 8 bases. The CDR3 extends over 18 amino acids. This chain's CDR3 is CASSSLQGLAGGPLKQYF. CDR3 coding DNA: TGTGCCAGCAGCTCACTACAGGGACTAGCGGGAGGGCCCCTTAAGCAGTACTTC.

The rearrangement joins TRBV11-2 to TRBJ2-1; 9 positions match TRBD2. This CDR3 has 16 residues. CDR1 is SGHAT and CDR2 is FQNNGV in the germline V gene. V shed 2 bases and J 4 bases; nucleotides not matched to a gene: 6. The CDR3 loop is CASSLMGLAKYNEQFF. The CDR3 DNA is TGTGCCAGCAGCTTAATGGGACTAGCTAAATACAATGAGCAGTTCTTC.

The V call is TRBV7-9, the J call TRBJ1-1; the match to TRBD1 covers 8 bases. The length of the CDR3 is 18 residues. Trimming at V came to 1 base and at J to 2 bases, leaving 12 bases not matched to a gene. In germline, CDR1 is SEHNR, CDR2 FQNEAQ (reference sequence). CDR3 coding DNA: TGTGCCAGCAGCTTAGTCGGCAGGGGGCGACGAGACAACACTGAAGCTTTCTTT. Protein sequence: CASSLVGRGRRDNTEAFF.

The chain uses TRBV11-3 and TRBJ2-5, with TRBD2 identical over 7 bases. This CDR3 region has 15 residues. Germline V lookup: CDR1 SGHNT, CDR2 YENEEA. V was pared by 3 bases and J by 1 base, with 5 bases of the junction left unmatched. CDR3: CASSLGGGPQETQYF. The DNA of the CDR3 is TGTGCCAGCAGCTTGGGGGGAGGGCCCCAAGAGACCCAGTACTTC.

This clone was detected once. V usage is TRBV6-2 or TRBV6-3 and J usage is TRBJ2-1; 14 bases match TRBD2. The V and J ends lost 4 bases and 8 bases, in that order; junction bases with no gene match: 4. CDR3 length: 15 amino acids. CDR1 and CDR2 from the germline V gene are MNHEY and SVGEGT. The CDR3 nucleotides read TGTGCCAGCAGTTTGGGACTAGCGGGAGCGGATGAGCAGTTCTTC. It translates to CASSLGLAGADEQFF.

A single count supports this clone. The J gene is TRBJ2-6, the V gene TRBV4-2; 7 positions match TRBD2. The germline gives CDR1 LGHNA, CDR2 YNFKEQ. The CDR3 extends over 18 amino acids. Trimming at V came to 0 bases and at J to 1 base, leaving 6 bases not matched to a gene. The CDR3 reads CASSQETRGGSGANVLTF. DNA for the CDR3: TGTGCCAGCAGCCAAGAAACCCGCGGGGGTTCTGGGGCCAACGTCCTGACTTTC.

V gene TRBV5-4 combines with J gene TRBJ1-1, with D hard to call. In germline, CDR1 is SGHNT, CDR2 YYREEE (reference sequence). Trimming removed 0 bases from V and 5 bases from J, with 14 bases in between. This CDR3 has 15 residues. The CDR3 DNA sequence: TGTGCCAGCAGCTTGGAGGTGGAGCGAGGAACTGAAGCTTTCTTT. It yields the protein CASSLEVERGTEAFF.

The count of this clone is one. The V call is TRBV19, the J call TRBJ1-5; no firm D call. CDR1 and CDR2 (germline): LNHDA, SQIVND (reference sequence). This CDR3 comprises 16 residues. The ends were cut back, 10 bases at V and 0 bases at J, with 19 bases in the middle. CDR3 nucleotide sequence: TGTGCCACCAATCAAACACCTCTTTATAGCAATCAGCCCCAGCATTTT. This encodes CATNQTPLYSNQPQHF.

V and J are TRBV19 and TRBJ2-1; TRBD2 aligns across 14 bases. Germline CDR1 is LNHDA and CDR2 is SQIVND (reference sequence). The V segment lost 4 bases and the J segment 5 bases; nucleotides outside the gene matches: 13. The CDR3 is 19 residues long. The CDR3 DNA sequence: TGTGCCAGTAGTACGCAACCGACTAGCGGGAGGGACATCCACAATGAGCAGTTCTTC. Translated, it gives CASSTQPTSGRDIHNEQFF.

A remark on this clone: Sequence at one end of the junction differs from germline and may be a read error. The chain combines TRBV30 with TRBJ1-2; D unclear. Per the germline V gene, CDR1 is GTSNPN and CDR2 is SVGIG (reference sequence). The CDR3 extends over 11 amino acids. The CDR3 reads CAWSVRVPIAF. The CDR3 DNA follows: TGTGCCTGGAGTGTACGGGTCCCCATTGCCTTC.

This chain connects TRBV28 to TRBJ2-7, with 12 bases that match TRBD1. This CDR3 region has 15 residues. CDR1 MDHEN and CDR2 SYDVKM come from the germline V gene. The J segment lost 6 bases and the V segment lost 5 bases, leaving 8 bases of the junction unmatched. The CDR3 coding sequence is TGTGCCAGCAGTCGGGACAGGGGGCTATTGTCCGAGCAGTACTTC. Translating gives CASSRDRGLLSEQYF.

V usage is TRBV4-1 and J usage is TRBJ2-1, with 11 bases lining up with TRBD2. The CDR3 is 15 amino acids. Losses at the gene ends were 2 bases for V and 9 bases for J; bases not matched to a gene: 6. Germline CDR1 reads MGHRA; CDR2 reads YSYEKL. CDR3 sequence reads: CASSQPLAGGSEQFF. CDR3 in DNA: TGCGCCAGCAGCCAACCTCTAGCGGGAGGCAGTGAGCAGTTCTTC.

The CDR3 reads CASSFILMRNTEAFF. CDR3 in DNA: TGTGCCAGCAGTTTTATTTTGATGCGGAACACTGAAGCTTTCTTT. The V call is TRBV28, the J call TRBJ1-1; D unresolved. Germline CDR1 is MDHEN and CDR2 is SYDVKM. Trimming cost V 3 bases and J 1 base, with 12 bases left between them. This CDR3 is built from 15 residues.

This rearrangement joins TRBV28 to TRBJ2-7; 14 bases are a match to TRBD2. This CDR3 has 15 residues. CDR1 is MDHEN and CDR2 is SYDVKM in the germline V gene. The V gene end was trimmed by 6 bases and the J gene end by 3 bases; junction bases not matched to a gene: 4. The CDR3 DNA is TGTGCCAGCAGACCGGGACTAGCGGGAGTCTACGAGCAGTACTTC. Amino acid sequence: CASRPGLAGVYEQYF.